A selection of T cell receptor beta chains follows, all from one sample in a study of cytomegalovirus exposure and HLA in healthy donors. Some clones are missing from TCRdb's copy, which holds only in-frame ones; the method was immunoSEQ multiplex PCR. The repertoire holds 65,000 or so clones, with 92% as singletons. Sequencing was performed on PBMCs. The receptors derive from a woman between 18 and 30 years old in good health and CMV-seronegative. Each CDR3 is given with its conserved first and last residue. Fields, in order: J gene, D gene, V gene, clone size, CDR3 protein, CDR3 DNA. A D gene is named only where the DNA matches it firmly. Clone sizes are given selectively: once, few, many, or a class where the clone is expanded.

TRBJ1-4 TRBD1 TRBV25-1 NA CASRETRGIREKLFF TGTGCCAGCAGGGAAACCAGGGGGATTCGAGAAAAACTGTTTTTT
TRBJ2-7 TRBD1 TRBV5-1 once CASSPGTAIYEQYF TGCGCCAGCAGCCCCGGGACAGCTATCTACGAGCAGTACTTC
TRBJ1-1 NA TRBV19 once CASSIIAGTGEAFF TGTGCCAGTAGTATCATCGCGGGAACGGGAGAAGCTTTCTTT
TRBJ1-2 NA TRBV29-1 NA CSAGQTDGYTF TGCAGCGCAGGACAGACAGATGGCTACACCTTC
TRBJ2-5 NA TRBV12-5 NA CASGLEPGETQYF TGTGCTAGTGGTCTCGAGCCCGGGGAGACCCAGTACTTC
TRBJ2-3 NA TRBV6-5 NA CASSYESHISDTQYF TGTGCCAGCAGTTACGAATCCCACATTTCAGATACGCAGTATTTT
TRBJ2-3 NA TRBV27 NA CASSSLAGRLTDTQYF TGTGCCAGCAGTTCCTTGGCTGGGAGACTCACAGATACGCAGTATTTT
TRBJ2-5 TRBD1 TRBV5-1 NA CASICAGGQGLQETQYF TGCGCCAGCATTTGCGCTGGAGGACAGGGCCTCCAAGAGACCCAGTACTTC
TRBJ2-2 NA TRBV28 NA CASSANTGELFF TGTGCCAGCAGCGCGAACACCGGGGAGCTGTTTTTT
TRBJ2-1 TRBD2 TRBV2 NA CASGTSGNNEQFF TGTGCCAGCGGAACTAGCGGGAACAATGAGCAGTTCTTC